This T cell receptor (beta chain) stems from a study of OX40 agonist ivuxolimab in advanced cancers. With respect to the entire study: Ivuxolimab, which targeted the costimulatory receptor OX40 (CD134), was an agonistic, fully human IgG2 monoclonal antibody. Intravenous ivuxolimab was administered to patients every 2 weeks at six dose levels: 0.01, 0.1, 0.3, 1.5, 3 and 10 mg/kg. Of the approximately 50 dose-escalation patients, hepatocellular carcinoma was present in around 20, melanoma in roughly 15, renal cell carcinoma in 9 and head and neck cancer in 9. A male proportion of around 83% and a mean age of approximately 60 years, ranging from roughly 23 to 79, were recorded for the dose-escalation cohort. Prior anti-PD-1, anti-PD-L1 or anti-CTLA-4 therapy was permitted, and checkpoint inhibitors had been received by 40% to 50% of dose-escalation patients. Partial responses were achieved by three dose-escalation patients, of whom one had hepatocellular carcinoma and two had cutaneous melanoma. Peripheral TCRbeta sequencing aimed to test whether ivuxolimab altered TCR sequence diversity and caused clonal T-cell expansion. The monotherapy dose-escalation portion (N ≈ 56 patients) of the phase I ivuxolimab trial is reported in the paper.

Patients with a history of autoimmune disease or receiving systemic immunosuppression were excluded from the trial. Peripheral blood for TCR sequencing was collected from all dose cohorts at baseline, on cycle 4 day 1, and on cycle 7 day 1. The samples were taken from a phase I, first-in-human, multicenter, open-label dose-escalation trial of ivuxolimab. Adults with locally advanced or metastatic melanoma, renal cell, hepatocellular, or head and neck squamous cell carcinoma were enrolled in the trial. Before TCR sequencing, CD4+ and CD8+ T cells were separately sorted from peripheral blood. Summary of the overall study and its limitations: Low levels of normalized T-cell clonal expansion were also shown by some nonresponding patients. In the 0.1-3.0 mg/kg groups, partial responders had among the lowest normalized peripheral clonal expansion, particularly in CD8+ T cells. At doses of 0.1 to 3.0 mg/kg, clonal expansion of both CD4+ and CD8+ T cells in blood was seen between baseline and week 6. The antigen specificity of the peripheral T cells that underwent clonal expansion was not determined. After ivuxolimab, expanded clones were on average more numerous among CD8+ T cells than among CD4+ T cells.

Details on this clone: Its antigen remains unidentified. No base qualities exist here, and no much larger clone lies one base off it.

For sequencing of the TCRbeta CDR3 region, genomic DNA was extracted from the sorted cells. The immunoSEQ Assay was used to sequence the TCRbeta CDR3 regions. TCRdb re-hosts the immuneACCESS table, in-frame sequences only. Its copies lack some clones; in the studies checked, an unresolved V gene accounts for under half of them, and the cause for the rest is not known. For this sample there are some 77,000 clones; 90% appear just once. The ten top clones hold less than 2% of the sample. This TCR derives from an adult with an advanced solid tumor such as melanoma, head and neck, liver or kidney cancer. The sample here was CD4+ or CD8+ T cells sorted from blood, taken in a trial of the OX40 agonist ivuxolimab.

The DNA reads as follows: TGTGCCAGCAGTTATCCGGGAACGGAGACCCAGTACTTC. The encoded protein is CASSYPGTETQYF. The chain is made from TRBV6-5 and TRBJ2-5, with TRBD2 as a weak D call on 5 bases. V is reduced by 3 bases and J by 5 bases, leaving a spacing of 10 bases between them. CDR1 is given as MNHEY and CDR2 as SVGAGI, both from the germline V gene. Its CDR3 holds 13 amino acids, cysteine through phenylalanine. The read is trimmed to its CDR3 DNA, 39 bases read in frame from base 1.